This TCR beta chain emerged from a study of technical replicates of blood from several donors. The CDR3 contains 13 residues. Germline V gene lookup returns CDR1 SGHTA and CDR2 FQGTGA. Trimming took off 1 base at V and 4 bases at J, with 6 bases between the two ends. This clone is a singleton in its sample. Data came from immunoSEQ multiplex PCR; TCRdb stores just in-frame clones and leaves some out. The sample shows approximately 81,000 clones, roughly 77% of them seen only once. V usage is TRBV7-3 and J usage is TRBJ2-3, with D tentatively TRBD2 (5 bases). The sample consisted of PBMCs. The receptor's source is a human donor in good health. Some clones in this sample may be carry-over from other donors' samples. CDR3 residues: CASSLIGADTQYF. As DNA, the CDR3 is TGTGCCAGCAGCTTAATCGGGGCAGATACGCAGTATTTT.